These 21 T cell receptor beta chains came from one sample sequenced in a study of beta chain features in type 1 diabetes. Reverse transcribing all isolated RNA meant expressed TCRB transcripts were sequenced. Produced via immunoSEQ multiplex PCR; TCRdb's table is partial and in-frame only. The sample lists approximately 400,000 clones, around 15% occurring once. The specimen was naive CD4+ T cells from blood. These receptors were collected from a woman in her late teens or twenties in good health.

The chain combines TRBV5-4 with TRBJ2-1; TRBD2 matches 12 bases. The V and J ends lost 6 bases and 12 bases, in that order; junction bases with no gene match: 13. Germline CDR1 SGHNT, CDR2 YYREEE (reference sequence). CDR3 length equals 15 residues. CDR3 sequence (DNA): TGTGCCAGCACCTCCGGGACTAGCGGGCCCCAGGTGCAGTTCTTC. Protein: CASTSGTSGPQVQFF.

The genes are TRBV15 and TRBJ1-5, with TRBD1 as a possible D gene (6 bases). Per the germline V gene, CDR1 is LNHNV and CDR2 is YYDKDF (reference sequence). Deletions cut 7 bases from V and 3 bases from J, with 19 bases between. This CDR3 is built from 16 residues. The CDR3 protein is CATTPRGGKDNQPQHF. The CDR3 coding sequence is TGTGCCACCACCCCGAGGGGGGGGAAAGACAATCAGCCCCAGCATTTT.

The chain couples TRBV7-2 to TRBJ2-5; D is possibly TRBD2 (5 bases). CDR1 and CDR2 (germline): SGHTA, FQGNSA. The V end was cut by 5 bases, the J end by 4 bases, with 17 bases between. The CDR3 sequence is 15 residues long. CDR3 sequence: CASSLGGSVGETQYF. The CDR3 DNA follows: TGTGCCAGCAGCCTCGGCGGTAGCGTCGGAGAGACCCAGTACTTC.

This clone has more than one count but fewer than ten. The V and J genes are TRBV2 and TRBJ1-2; the D is unclear. The ends were cut back, 4 bases at V and 6 bases at J, with 6 bases in the middle. The CDR3 covers 11 residues. CDR1 is SNHLY and CDR2 is FYNNEI in the germline V gene. CDR3 sequence: CASSVEDGYTF. The CDR3 nucleotides are TGTGCCAGCAGTGTGGAGGATGGCTACACCTTC.

The V call is TRBV7-3, the J call TRBJ2-1, with 9 nucleotides matching TRBD2. Germline-derived CDR1 and CDR2 are SGHTA and FQGTGA. The J segment lost 6 bases and the V segment lost 5 bases, leaving 5 bases of the junction unmatched. The length of the CDR3 is 14 residues. CDR3: CASSPQTSGNEQFF. CDR3 bases: TGTGCCAGCAGCCCCCAGACTAGCGGCAATGAGCAGTTCTTC. Filled out from reference TRBV7-3 and TRBJ2-1, the complete variable domain reads GAGVSQTPSNKVTEKGKYVELRCDPISGHTALYWYRQSLGQGPEFLIYFQGTGAADDSGLPNDRFFAVRPEGSVSTLKIQRTERGDSAVYLCASSPQTSGNEQFFGPGTRLTVL.

This clone was observed a few times. This chain uses TRBV28 with TRBJ1-2; 7 bases align to TRBD1. Germline CDR1 reads MDHEN; CDR2 reads SYDVKM. The CDR3 spans 14 residues. The J segment lost 6 bases and the V segment lost 4 bases, leaving 8 bases of the junction unmatched. The CDR3 loop reads CASSSPGDSNGYTF. DNA for the CDR3: TGTGCCAGCAGTTCCCCGGGGGACAGCAATGGCTACACCTTC.

This chain links TRBV25-1 with TRBJ1-5, with 10 bases matching TRBD1. This CDR3 comprises 16 residues. CDR1 MGHDK and CDR2 SYGVNS come from the germline V gene. J gave up 3 bases and V 5 bases, and 7 bases lay outside the gene matches. The CDR3 coding sequence is TGTGCCAGCAGTCGTGGGACAGGGGCCTTCAATCAGCCCCAGCATTTT. It translates to CASSRGTGAFNQPQHF.

The gene calls are TRBV5-4 and TRBJ2-2; possibly TRBD2 for D (6 bases). The CDR3 loop spans 16 amino acids. Germline values: CDR1 SGHNT, CDR2 YYREEE (reference sequence). V lost 5 bases to trimming and J lost 3 bases, with 17 bases between them. The CDR3 sequence: CASSPPRGGDTGELFF. The CDR3, as DNA: TGTGCCAGCAGTCCTCCAAGGGGAGGAGACACCGGGGAGCTGTTTTTT.

The V and J genes are TRBV6-1 and TRBJ2-1, with 8 bases identical to TRBD2. This CDR3 is built from 12 residues. V trimming: 2 bases; J trimming: 15 bases; junction bases outside the gene matches: 6. Germline CDR1 is MNHNS and CDR2 is SASEGT. The CDR3 DNA sequence: TGTGCCAGCAGTGAAAGCCGGACTAGCCTGTTCTTC. The encoded protein is CASSESRTSLFF.

This clone has a handful of counts. The chain uses TRBV25-1 and TRBJ2-7, with a weak D call TRBD2 (5 bases). The CDR3 consists of 15 residues. Germline-derived CDR1 and CDR2 are MGHDK and SYGVNS. V gave up 1 base and J gave up 2 bases, with 12 bases separating them. The CDR3 coding sequence is TGTGCCAGCAGTGAATCGGTAGCGAACACCTACGAGCAGTACTTC. Protein: CASSESVANTYEQYF.

The J gene is TRBJ2-1, the V gene TRBV28; D is uncertain. The CDR3 totals 14 residues. Germline lookup yields CDR1 MDHEN and CDR2 SYDVKM. The V gene lost 5 bases and the J gene lost 4 bases, with 12 bases spanning the gap. CDR3 region: CASSLYGSYNEQFF. CDR3 nucleotide sequence: TGTGCCAGCAGTCTCTACGGGTCGTACAATGAGCAGTTCTTC.

In its sample, this clone was seen a few times. This chain uses TRBV7-2 with TRBJ1-1; unclear D gene. CDR1 is SGHTA and CDR2 is FQGNSA in the germline V gene. V gave up 1 base and J gave up 0 bases, with 6 bases separating them. This CDR3 is 14 amino acids long. CDR3 loop: CASSLGVLNTEAFF. CDR3 DNA: TGTGCCAGCAGCTTAGGAGTTCTGAACACTGAAGCTTTCTTT.

The V gene is TRBV29-1, the J gene TRBJ2-2; possibly TRBD2 for D (6 bases). V dropped 3 bases and J dropped 1 base, with 6 bases sitting between them. The CDR3 totals 13 residues. In germline, CDR1 is SQVTM, CDR2 ANQGSEA. The CDR3 nucleotides read TGCAGCGTTGACGGGAGGAACACCGGGGAGCTGTTTTTT. It codes for CSVDGRNTGELFF.

The table lists this clone with a few counts. The chain has TRBV4-2 and TRBJ2-5, with 11 bases identical to TRBD2. Germline CDR1 is LGHNA and CDR2 is YNFKEQ. This CDR3 spans 15 amino acids. J lost 4 bases, V lost 1 base, and 2 bases had no gene match. For the CDR3, the DNA is TGTGCCAGCAGCCAAGCTCTAGCGGGAGGAGAGACCCAGTACTTC. Amino acid sequence: CASSQALAGGETQYF.

The chain joins TRBV18 to TRBJ2-1; D is ambiguous. Germline values: CDR1 KGHSH, CDR2 LQKENI. Trimming took 3 bases from V and 3 from J, leaving 12 bases between them. The CDR3 consists of 15 residues. This CDR3 is CASSPSRQDYNEQFF. For the CDR3, the DNA is TGTGCCAGCTCACCCTCCCGCCAGGACTACAATGAGCAGTTCTTC. The whole variable domain, filled in from reference TRBV18 and TRBJ2-1, reads NAGVMQNPRHLVRRRGQEARLRCSPMKGHSHVYWYRQLPEEGLKFMVYLQKENIIDESGMPKERFSAEFPKEGPSILRIQQVVRGDSAAYFCASSPSRQDYNEQFFGPGTRLTVL.

The genes are TRBV25-1 and TRBJ1-1; 9 bases map to TRBD1. Unmatched junction bases numbered 4, after V lost 4 bases and J lost 7 bases. CDR3 length: 13 residues. Germline V lookup: CDR1 MGHDK, CDR2 SYGVNS. The chain's CDR3 is CASSGGQGHEAFF. The CDR3 bases are TGTGCCAGCAGTGGAGGACAGGGGCATGAAGCTTTCTTT.

V and J are TRBV13 and TRBJ2-5, with TRBD1 identical over 8 bases. The V gene end was trimmed by 0 bases and the J gene end by 4 bases; junction bases not matched to a gene: 4. The CDR3 is made up of 15 amino acids. Per the germline V gene, CDR1 is PRHDT and CDR2 is FYEKMQ (reference sequence). Written as DNA, the CDR3 is TGTGCCAGCAGCTTAGGGCAGGGGGCAGGAGAGACCCAGTACTTC. Translation gives CASSLGQGAGETQYF. Drawing the rest from reference TRBV13 and TRBJ2-5, the complete variable domain is AAGVIQSPRHLIKEKRETATLKCYPIPRHDTVYWYQQGPGQDPQFLISFYEKMQSDKGSIPDRFSAQQFSDYHSELNMSSLELGDSALYFCASSLGQGAGETQYFGPGTRLLVL.

The chain couples TRBV12-5 to TRBJ2-1; 8 bases line up with TRBD2. The CDR3 is 15 residues long. V was pared by 3 bases and J by 6 bases, with 7 bases of the junction left unmatched. The V gene's germline CDR1 is LGHNT and CDR2 FRNRAP. As DNA, the CDR3 is TGTGCTAGTGGTTTCGGCGGGAGGAGGGGCAATGAGCAGTTCTTC. Protein: CASGFGGRRGNEQFF.

The chain joins TRBV10-3 to TRBJ2-7; 12 bases agree with TRBD2. This CDR3 is 15 amino acids long. In germline, CDR1 is ENHRY, CDR2 SYGVKD. Trimming cost V 3 bases and J 5 bases; bases outside gene matches: 5. The CDR3 sequence: CAISDLLAGGHEQYF. In DNA, the CDR3 is TGTGCCATCAGTGATCTTCTAGCGGGAGGGCACGAGCAGTACTTC.

The rearrangement uses TRBV5-1 and TRBJ2-1; TRBD2 agrees at 8 bases. Germline V lookup: CDR1 SGHRS, CDR2 YFSETQ. CDR3 length equals 15 residues. V shed 0 bases, J shed 6 bases, and the junction held 5 bases outside the gene matches. DNA for the CDR3: TGCGCCAGCAGCTTGGTAGGCGGGAGGTTCAATGAGCAGTTCTTC. Its translation: CASSLVGGRFNEQFF.

A few counts support this clone. V is TRBV18 and J is TRBJ1-2; 10 bases are a match to TRBD1. The CDR3 has 14 amino acids. With 6 bases clipped from V and 8 bases from J, the junction kept 9 bases outside the gene matches. Looked up from germline, CDR1 is KGHSH and CDR2 is LQKENI. CDR3 loop: CASSGQGTLTGYTF. In nucleotides, the CDR3 is TGTGCCAGCTCGGGACAGGGGACGCTAACGGGCTACACCTTC.